These 11 T cell receptor beta chains originate from one sample sequenced in a study of T-cell memory formation after mild COVID-19. Each CDR3 protein is one row after TCRdb ran MiXCR on the 5' RACE reads. This table holds some 350,000 distinct CDR3 sequences, approximately 15% found once. Sequencing was performed on PBMCs or a T cell subset sorted from them (not recorded which). These TCRs come from a man aged 18 to 30 who had mild COVID-19 (a few samples of this study predate the infection). Cell type and time point are not known.

The rearrangement joins TRBV24-1 to TRBJ2-7, with D possibly matching TRBD1 (5 bases). This CDR3 spans 12 amino acids. CDR1 KGHDR and CDR2 SFDVKD come from the germline V gene. Trimming stripped 4 bases from V and 7 bases from J, with 10 bases between. For the CDR3, the DNA is TGTGCCACCAGTGAGCAGGGCAGGGAGCAGTACTTC. Residues: CATSEQGREQYF.

J is TRBJ2-4 and V is TRBV6-2 or TRBV6-3; the D call may be TRBD1 or TRBD2 (6 bases each). The germline gives CDR1 MNHEY, CDR2 SVGEGT. This CDR3 region has 13 residues. Trimming removed 2 bases from V and 15 bases from J, with 17 bases in between. The CDR3 region is CASSYRGLESPYF. The DNA of the CDR3 is TGTGCCAGCAGTTACCGGGGGCTAGAGTCTCCGTACTTC.

V is TRBV2 and J is TRBJ2-1; TRBD2 might be the D (5 bases). Germline V gene data show CDR1 as SNHLY and CDR2 as FYNNEI. This CDR3 spans 15 amino acids. V lost 8 bases to trimming and J lost 0 bases, with 14 bases between them. CDR3 in DNA: TGTGCCAGCCCGCCTGGACTGAGCTCCTACAATGAGCAGTTCTTC. It is translated as CASPPGLSSYNEQFF.

The table lists this clonotype with a few counts. The chain is built from TRBV10-3 and TRBJ2-1; 12 positions agree with TRBD2. The CDR3 sequence is 14 residues long. The V gene's germline CDR1 is ENHRY and CDR2 SYGVKD. Germline trimming cut 4 bases from V and 8 bases from J; bases unmatched to any gene: 3. In DNA form, the CDR3 reads TGTGCCATCAGTGGACTAGCGGGGGATGATGAGCAGTTCTTC. Protein product: CAISGLAGDDEQFF.

This chain uses TRBV5-1 with TRBJ1-6; D call uncertain. Per germline, CDR1 SGHRS and CDR2 YFSETQ. The CDR3 has 14 residues. V shed 5 bases and J shed 4 bases, with 10 bases lying between them. The CDR3 spells CASRAGEYNSPLHF. CDR3 coding DNA: TGCGCCAGCAGAGCTGGCGAGTATAATTCACCCCTCCACTTT.

This chain uses TRBV6-2 or TRBV6-3 with TRBJ1-5, with D hard to call. V gave up 0 bases and J gave up 5 bases, with 5 bases separating them. The CDR3 totals 13 residues. The germline CDR1 and CDR2 sequences are MNHEY and SVGEGT. CDR3 loop: CASSYSNYQPQHF. Here the CDR3 DNA reads TGTGCCAGCAGTTACTCGAACTATCAGCCCCAGCATTTT.

The table lists this clonotype with a few counts. The chain recombines TRBV4-1 with TRBJ1-2, with D possibly TRBD1 on 6 matching bases. Germline V gene lookup returns CDR1 MGHRA and CDR2 YSYEKL. V was shortened by 4 bases and J by 4 bases, with 19 bases between the two germline ends. The CDR3 is 16 amino acids. CDR3 sequence reads: CASSPQGTGTVYGYTF. CDR3 sequence (DNA): TGCGCCAGCAGCCCCCAGGGGACGGGGACGGTCTATGGCTACACCTTC.

The chain uses TRBV6-2 or TRBV6-3 and TRBJ2-3; 11 bases are a match to TRBD2. The CDR3 is 18 residues long. Unmatched junction bases numbered 12, after V lost 2 bases and J lost 5 bases. CDR1 is MNHEY and CDR2 is SVGEGT in the germline V gene. This chain's CDR3 is CASSYPPSGGSAGDTQYF. CDR3 bases: TGTGCCAGCAGTTACCCCCCTAGCGGGGGGTCCGCCGGAGATACGCAGTATTTT.

This clonotype was seen more than once but under ten times. This rearrangement joins TRBV4-1 to TRBJ2-1; D ambiguous. Germline V gives CDR1 MGHRA, CDR2 YSYEKL. The V end was cut by 5 bases, the J end by 7 bases, with 9 bases between. The CDR3 sequence is 12 residues long. CDR3 in amino acids: CASSFPKNEQFF. The CDR3 DNA reads as TGCGCCAGCAGCTTCCCGAAAAATGAGCAGTTCTTC.

This clonotype occurred a few times. The chain couples TRBV28 to TRBJ2-3; 11 bases fit TRBD2. V lost 6 bases, J lost 7 bases, and 6 bases stayed unmatched. From germline, CDR1 is MDHEN and CDR2 SYDVKM. The CDR3 runs to 14 residues. The chain's CDR3 is CASSSGTSGNTQYF. In nucleotides, the CDR3 is TGTGCCAGCAGCTCCGGGACTAGCGGAAATACGCAGTATTTT. The full variable domain, rest sourced from reference TRBV28 and TRBJ2-3, is DVKVTQSSRYLVKRTGEKVFLECVQDMDHENMFWYRQDPGLGLRLIYFSYDVKMKEKGDIPEGYSVSREKKERFSLILESASTNQTSMYLCASSSGTSGNTQYFGPGTRLTVL.

V is TRBV7-3 and J is TRBJ2-2; 7 bases match TRBD2. With 4 bases clipped from V and 2 bases from J, the junction kept 7 bases outside the gene matches. Germline V gene sequence: CDR1 SGHTA, CDR2 FQGTGA. The CDR3 covers 16 residues. The CDR3 nucleotides read TGTGCCAGCAGCTCAAATGCGGGGGAAAACACCGGGGAGCTGTTTTTT. As protein: CASSSNAGENTGELFF.